This note documents a single T cell receptor (beta chain) sequence. The sample comes from a study of cytomegalovirus exposure and HLA in healthy donors. With 60 Vbeta and 13 Jbeta primers, the PCR was carried out. Sequencing used immunoSEQ multiplex PCR; TCRdb keeps in-frame clones, though not all of them. The data show 90,000 to 130,000 clones, about four fifths seen once. This CDR3 is 13 amino acids long. Germline V gene lookup returns CDR1 MNHEY and CDR2 SVGAGI. The ends were cut back, 11 bases at V and 1 base at J, with 13 bases in the middle. Sequences were obtained from PBMCs. The chain combines TRBV6-5 with TRBJ2-3, with D maybe TRBD2 (6 bases). This TCR was sampled from a man aged 25 to 45 in good health and CMV-seropositive. The CDR3: CAAGSDGTDTQYF. The CDR3 bases are TGTGCCGCCGGGAGCGACGGCACAGATACGCAGTATTTT.